Below are 27 T cell receptor beta chains sequenced from a single sample in a study of blood T cell repertoires in COVID-19. Using immunoSEQ multiplex PCR, the repertoire was profiled, and TCRdb retains in-frame clones only, with some absent. The sample lists about 46,000 clones; about 86% were seen once. Sequenced sample: peripheral blood. These receptors were obtained from a woman of 80 years or more with acute or convalescent COVID-19.

A single count supports this clone. This chain connects TRBV10-2 to TRBJ1-6; 7 nucleotides line up with TRBD1. V shed 4 bases, J shed 5 bases, and the junction held 5 bases outside the gene matches. Germline V CDR1 and CDR2: WSHSY, SAAADI. CDR3 length: 15 residues. In DNA form, the CDR3 reads TGCGCCAGCAGTGGTGCCGGGACAGATAATTCACCCCTCCACTTT. Encoded protein: CASSGAGTDNSPLHF.

The chain employs TRBV10-3 and TRBJ2-7, with D perhaps TRBD1 (5 bases). Trimming took off 7 bases at V and 0 bases at J, with 16 bases between the two ends. This CDR3 has 15 amino acids. The germline V gene has CDR1 ENHRY and CDR2 SYGVKD. CDR3 region: CAINSVDKSSYEQYF. The CDR3 nucleotides are TGTGCCATCAATTCCGTGGACAAGAGCTCCTACGAGCAGTACTTC.

The J gene is TRBJ1-1, the V gene TRBV2, with 10 positions matching TRBD1. This CDR3 comprises 13 residues. The germline gives CDR1 SNHLY, CDR2 FYNNEI. With V trimmed by 10 bases and J by 3 bases, 5 bases remained unmatched. CDR3 DNA: TGTGCCACTGGACAGGGGGTGTACACTGAAGCTTTCTTT. It codes for CATGQGVYTEAFF.

The V call is TRBV4-2, the J call TRBJ1-5; 11 nucleotides align to TRBD1. This CDR3 is built from 20 residues. Germline values: CDR1 LGHNA, CDR2 YNFKEQ. The V gene end was trimmed by 0 bases and the J gene end by 0 bases; junction bases not matched to a gene: 10. This chain's CDR3 is CASSQDRLDRGPYSNQPQHF. The CDR3 bases are TGTGCCAGCAGCCAAGATCGGTTGGACAGGGGGCCCTATAGCAATCAGCCCCAGCATTTT.

The chain joins TRBV29-1 to TRBJ1-1; D possibly corresponds to TRBD1 (5 bases). CDR1 and CDR2 (germline): SQVTM, ANQGSEA. The V gene lost 7 bases and the J gene lost 1 base, with 10 bases spanning the gap. This CDR3 contains 12 residues. This CDR3 reads CSARQGNTEAFF. The CDR3 region has the DNA TGCAGCGCCCGTCAGGGGAACACTGAAGCTTTCTTT.

The chain carries TRBV25-1 and TRBJ1-5; D unclear. The CDR3 totals 14 residues. In germline, CDR1 is MGHDK, CDR2 SYGVNS. The germline V and J ends were trimmed by 4 bases and 0 bases, with 7 bases remaining between them. CDR3 sequence (DNA): TGTGCCAGCAGTGGCCAGGTTAGCAATCAGCCCCAGCATTTT. This codes for CASSGQVSNQPQHF.

The chain carries TRBV6-6 and TRBJ2-5, with TRBD1 matching 8 bases. Trimming removed 5 bases from V and 2 bases from J; junction bases left unmatched: 7. The CDR3 sequence is 15 residues long. Germline V gene sequence: CDR1 MNHNY, CDR2 SVGAGI (reference sequence). The CDR3 region is CASSGLDRVQETQYF. The CDR3 DNA is TGTGCCAGCAGTGGTTTGGACAGGGTGCAAGAGACCCAGTACTTC.

The chain employs TRBV10-3 and TRBJ1-1; D not certain. CDR1 ENHRY and CDR2 SYGVKD come from the germline V gene. The CDR3 spans 13 residues. V lost 4 bases and J lost 2, with 8 bases in between. In nucleotides, the CDR3 is TGTGCCATCAGTGTTCGGGAAAACACTGAAGCTTTCTTT. Protein: CAISVRENTEAFF.

With regard to this clone: This same CDR3 is encoded by further DNA sequences in the sample. The chain employs TRBV11-2 and TRBJ2-1; a weak D match, TRBD2 (7 bases). In germline, CDR1 is SGHAT, CDR2 FQNNGV. CDR3 length equals 14 residues. The germline V and J ends were trimmed by 3 bases and 4 bases, with 10 bases remaining between them. Here the CDR3 DNA reads TGTGCCAGCAGCTTCGGGGGGCGTTACAATGAGCAGTTCTTC. Encoded protein: CASSFGGRYNEQFF.

This chain uses TRBV5-5 with TRBJ1-1; unclear D gene. The ends were cut back, 2 bases at V and 1 base at J, with 9 bases in the middle. The V gene's germline CDR1 is SGHKS and CDR2 YYEKEE (reference sequence). The CDR3 is made up of 14 amino acids. The CDR3 DNA is TGTGCCAGCAGCTTACTAAGCCAGAACACTGAAGCTTTCTTT. It codes for CASSLLSQNTEAFF.

V usage is TRBV11-2 and J usage is TRBJ2-3; TRBD2 matches at 8 bases. V trimming: 1 base; J trimming: 4 bases; junction bases outside the gene matches: 7. Per germline, CDR1 SGHAT and CDR2 FQNNGV. The CDR3 extends over 16 amino acids. The chain's CDR3 is CASSLVGGASADTQYF. The DNA of the CDR3 is TGTGCCAGCAGCTTAGTCGGGGGGGCCTCGGCAGATACGCAGTATTTT.

The V gene is TRBV19, the J gene TRBJ2-7; D may be TRBD1 (5 bases). Germline assignment: CDR1 LNHDA and CDR2 SQIVND (reference sequence). The CDR3 runs 16 residues. The V end lost 3 bases, the J end lost 0 bases, and 15 bases lay between the germline ends. The CDR3 nucleotides are TGTGCCAGTAGTATGAAGAGCAGGGTCCCCTCCTACGAGCAGTACTTC. It yields the protein CASSMKSRVPSYEQYF.

For this clone: One end of the junction fails to match germline, which may point to a read error. The chain joins TRBV20-1 to TRBJ2-7, with TRBD2 as a possible D gene (5 bases). Germline CDR1 reads DFQATT; CDR2 reads SNEGSKA (reference sequence). This CDR3 is 11 amino acids long. The CDR3 nucleotides are TGCAGTGCTAGAGTAGACTACCAGCAGTACTTC. It yields the protein CSARVDYQQYF.

The V and J genes are TRBV6-5 and TRBJ1-4, with 8 positions matching TRBD1. The CDR3 length is 15 residues. The V and J ends lost 5 bases and 11 bases, in that order; junction bases with no gene match: 13. In germline, CDR1 is MNHEY, CDR2 SVGAGI. CDR3 amino acids: CASSSSGGPLKKLFF. CDR3 DNA sequence: TGTGCCAGCAGTAGCTCAGGGGGCCCCCTGAAGAAACTGTTTTTT.

The chain recombines TRBV21-1 with TRBJ1-1. TRBV21-1 is a pseudogene. This CDR3 contains 14 residues. The CDR3 sequence: CASSKVRDYTEAFF. In nucleotides, the CDR3 is TGTGCCAGCAGCAAAGTGAGAGACTACACTGAAGCTTTCTTT.

The J gene is TRBJ1-2, the V gene TRBV6-5; the D gene is possibly TRBD1 (6 bases). V shed 7 bases and J shed 8 bases, with 20 bases lying between them. The CDR3 has 14 amino acids. Germline values: CDR1 MNHEY, CDR2 SVGAGI. The CDR3 sequence: CASTWTEPPWGYTF. The CDR3 DNA sequence: TGTGCCAGCACTTGGACAGAGCCCCCTTGGGGCTACACCTTC.

The J gene is TRBJ2-1, the V gene TRBV2; 9 nucleotides agree with TRBD2. This CDR3 is 18 amino acids long. The J segment lost 0 bases and the V segment lost 4 bases, leaving 10 bases of the junction unmatched. In germline, CDR1 is SNHLY, CDR2 FYNNEI. The CDR3 loop is CASSGWLAGTSSYNEQFF. The CDR3 DNA reads TGTGCCAGCAGTGGATGGCTAGCGGGGACGAGCTCCTACAATGAGCAGTTCTTC.

The CDR3: CATSSPTQLNSPLHF. Here the CDR3 DNA reads TGTGCCACCAGCAGTCCTACACAGTTAAATTCACCCCTCCACTTT. The rearrangement joins TRBV15 to TRBJ1-6; the D is unclear. This CDR3 is 15 amino acids long. Germline V gene data show CDR1 as LNHNV and CDR2 as YYDKDF (reference sequence). Trimming took 3 bases from V and 7 from J, leaving 13 bases between them.

The chain uses TRBV5-8 and TRBJ2-3; 7 positions match TRBD1. There are 15 residues in the CDR3. The V and J ends lost 3 bases and 2 bases, in that order; junction bases with no gene match: 6. Germline values: CDR1 SGHTS, CDR2 YDEGEE. The CDR3 loop reads CASSSRQGATDTQYF. The CDR3, as DNA: TGTGCCAGCAGCTCCCGACAGGGAGCCACAGATACGCAGTATTTT.

The chain joins TRBV5-1 to TRBJ2-5; D is uncertain. CDR3 length: 14 amino acids. Germline CDR1 SGHRS, CDR2 YFSETQ. V lost 0 bases and J 4 bases, leaving 10 bases between the germline ends. Written as DNA, the CDR3 is TGCGCCAGCAGCTTGGCTCAGGTGCGAGAGACCCAGTACTTC. Translation gives CASSLAQVRETQYF. Supplemented by reference TRBV5-1 and TRBJ2-5, the full variable domain reads KAGVTQTPRYLIKTRGQQVTLSCSPISGHRSVSWYQQTPGQGLQFLFEYFSETQRNKGNFPGRFSGRQFSNSRSEMNVSTLELGDSALYLCASSLAQVRETQYFGPGTRLLVL.

The chain links TRBV6-6 to TRBJ2-5; D is ambiguous. The CDR3 has 14 residues. Per the germline V gene, CDR1 is MNHNY and CDR2 is SVGAGI (reference sequence). Trimming cost V 0 bases and J 0 bases, with 5 bases left between them. The CDR3 here is CASSYSNNQETQYF. CDR3 coding DNA: TGTGCCAGCAGTTACTCGAACAACCAAGAGACCCAGTACTTC.

This clone was observed a handful of times. The chain recombines TRBV5-4 with TRBJ2-7, with 11 bases that match TRBD1. The CDR3 runs 16 residues. Per the germline V gene, CDR1 is SGHNT and CDR2 is YYREEE (reference sequence). V lost 0 bases, J lost 3 bases, and 5 bases stayed unmatched. CDR3 amino acids: CASSLGRDRGYYEQYF. The CDR3 bases are TGTGCCAGCAGCTTGGGACGGGACAGGGGGTACTACGAGCAGTACTTC. Drawing the rest from reference TRBV5-4 and TRBJ2-7, the complete variable domain is ETGVTQSPTHLIKTRGQQVTLRCSSQSGHNTVSWYQQALGQGPQFIFQYYREEENGRGNFPPRFSGLQFPNYSSELNVNALELDDSALYLCASSLGRDRGYYEQYFGPGTRLTVT.

The chain links TRBV19 to TRBJ1-4, with 7 nucleotides matching TRBD1. With 3 bases clipped from V and 1 base from J, the junction kept 2 bases outside the gene matches. Germline V gives CDR1 LNHDA, CDR2 SQIVND (reference sequence). This CDR3 spans 15 amino acids. The CDR3 region has the DNA TGTGCCAGTAGTATCAGACAGGGAACTAATGAAAAACTGTTTTTT. It yields the protein CASSIRQGTNEKLFF. The full variable domain, rest sourced from reference TRBV19 and TRBJ1-4, is DGGITQSPKYLFRKEGQNVTLSCEQNLNHDAMYWYRQDPGQGLRLIYYSQIVNDFQKGDIAEGYSVSREKKESFPLTVTSAQKNPTAFYLCASSIRQGTNEKLFFGSGTQLSVL.

The genes are TRBV5-1 and TRBJ2-3, with D maybe TRBD2 (6 bases). Germline V gives CDR1 SGHRS, CDR2 YFSETQ. Trimming took off 0 bases at V and 0 bases at J, with 11 bases between the two ends. The CDR3 length is 16 residues. The CDR3 DNA follows: TGCGCCAGCAGCTTGGATGGAGGGTATAGCACAGATACGCAGTATTTT. Its translation: CASSLDGGYSTDTQYF.

The V gene is TRBV6-4, the J gene TRBJ1-2; a possible D gene is TRBD1 (5 bases). Looked up from germline, CDR1 is MRHNA and CDR2 is SNTAGT. The V and J ends lost 0 bases and 2 bases respectively, with 10 bases between them. The CDR3 runs to 15 residues. The CDR3 DNA reads TGTGCCAGCAGTGACTCTTGGGGCACCAACTATGGCTACACCTTC. It encodes CASSDSWGTNYGYTF.

The V and J genes are TRBV5-4 and TRBJ2-7, with unresolved D. V gave up 4 bases and J gave up 0 bases, with 17 bases separating them. This CDR3 comprises 16 residues. In germline, CDR1 is SGHNT, CDR2 YYREEE (reference sequence). CDR3 DNA sequence: TGTGCCAGCAGCGCAGCAGTCAGCCGGAGCTCCTACGAGCAGTACTTC. As protein: CASSAAVSRSSYEQYF.

CDR3 in amino acids: CASSLYGVRTEAFF. The CDR3 bases are TGTGCCAGCAGCTTGTACGGGGTCCGGACTGAAGCTTTCTTT. The gene calls are TRBV11-2 and TRBJ1-1; unclear D gene. The CDR3 sequence is 14 residues long. Germline CDR1 SGHAT, CDR2 FQNNGV. The ends were cut back, 3 bases at V and 5 bases at J, with 13 bases in the middle.